This record looks at one T cell receptor (beta chain) sequence and its context. Its specificity is unknown. The data derive from a study of shared clonotypes between healthy human individuals. V lost 0 bases to trimming and J lost 2 bases, with 18 bases between them. Germline V lookup: CDR1 SGHRS, CDR2 YFSETQ. The CDR3 is 17 residues long. None of the donors, who were healthy HIV-negative adults, had recently had acute infections or vaccinations. The run depth of the assay was deep. As processed by the authors: Filtering differed because ImmunoSEQ produced junction-only sequences that carried no quality scores. The protocol was immunoSEQ multiplex PCR, while the TCRdb copy is restricted to in-frame clones and leaves out a portion. The V and J calls and clone size come from that table; D and trimming were worked out from the DNA. This sample carries under 2,500,000 clones, roughly 95% of them seen once, and the ten largest clones take around 0.13%.

Study-level points and caveats: Compared with memory subsets, naive subsets generally had larger estimated richness.

The sequence was collected from a man aged 18 to 30 in good health. Sequencing input: naive CD4+ T cells sorted from blood. Subset described: CD45RA+ positively selected. V usage is TRBV5-1 and J usage is TRBJ2-7; D is perhaps TRBD2 (6 bases). The CDR3 nucleotides read TGCGCCAGCAGCTTGGAGATTAGCGGACATCTACCCTACGAGCAGTACTTC. It codes for CASSLEISGHLPYEQYF.